This TCR beta chain originates from a study of T cell responses to AZD1222 COVID-19 vaccine. Worth noting for this clone: The target antigen is unknown.

General observations from the study: Nearly half of spike-specific TCRs reportedly target unmutated variant regions.

The germline V gene encodes CDR1 SQVTM and CDR2 ANQGSEA. This CDR3 contains 17 residues. V lost 7 bases to trimming and J lost 3 bases; unmatched junction nucleotides: 15. This table comes from immunoSEQ multiplex PCR, and its TCRdb copy is limited to in-frame clones, with some not included. The table has about 130,000 clones, roughly 93% seen once; the top ten hold approximately 3.3%. Specimen: peripheral blood, collected on day 0 of AZD1222 vaccination. The genes are TRBV29-1 and TRBJ2-1; 10 bases match TRBD2. This TCR derives from an adult in good health. This CDR3 is CSAVGRASGRFYNEQFF. CDR3 DNA: TGCAGCGCCGTGGGTCGGGCTAGCGGGAGATTCTACAATGAGCAGTTCTTC.